The 30 T cell receptor beta chains below were found in one sample sequenced in a study of naive and memory T cell subsets. The beta constant-region primer was an equimolar mix of two oligonucleotides covering TRBC1 and TRBC2. Four rounds of PCR amplified the ligated cDNA using nested alpha and beta constant-region primers plus SP2. TCRdb recomputed calls from the UMI-ligation and nested PCR reads with MiXCR, one row per CDR3 protein. This sample has under 35,000 distinct CDR3 sequences, with under 20% found just once. Sequenced input: effector memory CD4+ T cells from blood. Subset denoted: effector memory, CD45RA- CD27-. The receptors come from a human donor in good health.

A few counts support this clonotype. The CDR3 region is CASSLGTTSNEQFF. In DNA, the CDR3 is TGCGCCAGCAGCTTGGGAACAACGAGTAATGAGCAGTTCTTC. The chain links TRBV5-1 to TRBJ2-1; no firm D call. The germline CDR1 and CDR2 sequences are SGHRS and YFSETQ. V was pared by 0 bases and J by 7 bases, with 11 bases between. This CDR3 is 14 amino acids long.

This clonotype was counted only a few times. V usage is TRBV29-1 and J usage is TRBJ2-7; 9 bases line up with TRBD1. The V and J ends lost 5 bases and 4 bases, in that order; junction bases with no gene match: 3. Germline V gene data show CDR1 as SQVTM and CDR2 as ANQGSEA. The CDR3 is 12 residues long. In DNA form, the CDR3 reads TGCAGCGTTCAGGGACAGGGTTACGAGCAGTACTTC. It translates to CSVQGQGYEQYF.

Sample share makes this clonotype medium-sized. The chain recombines TRBV6-5 with TRBJ1-1; 7 positions agree with TRBD1. The CDR3 has 15 residues. The germline V gene encodes CDR1 MNHEY and CDR2 SVGAGI. V lost 5 bases and J lost 0; bases outside the gene matches: 6. For the CDR3, the DNA is TGTGCCAGCAGTGAGGGACAGTTCATGAACACTGAAGCTTTCTTT. Amino acids: CASSEGQFMNTEAFF.

V is TRBV20-1 and J is TRBJ2-1, with unresolved D. The germline CDR1 and CDR2 sequences are DFQATT and SNEGSKA (reference sequence). Trimming removed 1 base from V and 5 bases from J, with 9 bases in between. The length of the CDR3 is 13 residues. CDR3 sequence: CSARGPRNNEQFF. The CDR3 region has the DNA TGCAGTGCTAGAGGCCCTAGGAACAATGAGCAGTTCTTC.

The V and J genes are TRBV20-1 and TRBJ2-1; TRBD2 matches at 9 bases. The CDR3 covers 14 residues. V lost 5 bases to trimming and J lost 0 bases; unmatched junction nucleotides: 2. Germline values: CDR1 DFQATT, CDR2 SNEGSKA (reference sequence). The CDR3 DNA reads as TGCAGTGCTTATAGCGGGGGCTCCTACAATGAGCAGTTCTTC. Translating it yields CSAYSGGSYNEQFF.

The genes are TRBV28 and TRBJ2-7, with 10 nucleotides matching TRBD2. The ends lost 3 bases at V and 5 bases at J; junction bases unmatched: 7. Germline loops: CDR1 MDHEN, CDR2 SYDVKM. The CDR3 extends over 15 amino acids. CDR3 sequence: CASSFPASGSNEQYF. CDR3 nucleotides: TGTGCCAGCAGTTTCCCGGCTAGCGGGAGCAACGAGCAGTACTTC.

The chain has TRBV6-1 and TRBJ1-1; possible D gene TRBD1, 5 bases. The CDR3 covers 16 residues. Trimming cost V 0 bases and J 0 bases, with 11 bases left between them. From germline, CDR1 is MNHNS and CDR2 SASEGT. CDR3 loop: CASSEARGALNTEAFF. CDR3 DNA sequence: TGTGCCAGCAGTGAAGCGCGGGGCGCATTGAACACTGAAGCTTTCTTT.

The chain uses TRBV29-1 and TRBJ2-1; D gene ambiguous. The germline CDR1 and CDR2 sequences are SQVTM and ANQGSEA. V lost 4 bases to trimming and J lost 0 bases, with 10 bases between them. The CDR3 sequence is 14 residues long. CDR3 coding DNA: TGCAGCGTTGCCGGCGGAAGCTCCTACAATGAGCAGTTCTTC. Translated, it gives CSVAGGSSYNEQFF.

This chain uses TRBV24-1 with TRBJ2-3; possible D gene TRBD2, 5 bases. Trimming removed 4 bases from V and 2 bases from J, with 18 bases in between. The CDR3 extends over 17 amino acids. Germline V lookup: CDR1 KGHDR, CDR2 SFDVKD. CDR3: CATSETLSGRNTDTQYF. As DNA, the CDR3 is TGTGCCACCAGTGAAACCTTAAGCGGTAGGAACACAGATACGCAGTATTTT.

A few counts support this clonotype. The rearrangement uses TRBV10-3 and TRBJ2-5; weak D call: TRBD2 (5 bases). The CDR3 length is 14 residues. V was trimmed by 8 bases and J by 4 bases, leaving 17 bases between them. Germline V gene lookup returns CDR1 ENHRY and CDR2 SYGVKD. The CDR3 bases are TGTGCCATCGGACGGCAAGGCGAGGGAGAGACCCAGTACTTC. Protein: CAIGRQGEGETQYF.

The rearrangement uses TRBV28 and TRBJ1-1; no firm D call. This CDR3 region has 13 residues. CDR1 and CDR2 (germline): MDHEN, SYDVKM. Trimming stripped 3 bases from V and 4 bases from J, with 9 bases between. CDR3 nucleotide sequence: TGTGCCAGCAGTTTGGGTGGGTCCACTGAAGCTTTCTTT. Translating gives CASSLGGSTEAFF.

V gene TRBV28 combines with J gene TRBJ2-5; 9 nucleotides line up with TRBD2. V lost 2 bases, J lost 1 base, and 8 bases stayed unmatched. Germline loops: CDR1 MDHEN, CDR2 SYDVKM. This CDR3 has 17 amino acids. The CDR3 coding sequence is TGTGCCAGCAGTTTAGTAGCGGGGGTGAGAAGCCAAGAGACCCAGTACTTC. Protein: CASSLVAGVRSQETQYF.

This clonotype was counted between two and nine times. The J gene is TRBJ2-7, the V gene TRBV15; D remains ambiguous. This CDR3 comprises 14 residues. Trimming shortened V by 0 bases and J by 5 bases, and 11 bases separated the two germline ends. In germline, CDR1 is LNHNV, CDR2 YYDKDF (reference sequence). The CDR3 spells CATSRDWVGDEQYF. The CDR3 DNA reads as TGTGCCACCAGCAGAGATTGGGTTGGGGACGAGCAGTACTTC.

This clonotype was detected only once. The chain joins TRBV4-1 to TRBJ2-3; D unclear. V lost 4 bases to trimming and J lost 0 bases, with 5 bases between them. CDR1 is MGHRA and CDR2 is YSYEKL in the germline V gene. This CDR3 contains 13 residues. Here the CDR3 DNA reads TGCGCCAGCAGCCCGCTAAGCACAGATACGCAGTATTTT. This sequence encodes CASSPLSTDTQYF.

This clonotype is classed as medium-sized. V gene TRBV18 combines with J gene TRBJ1-1; TRBD1 matches 8 bases. The CDR3 has 16 amino acids. Germline CDR1 reads KGHSH; CDR2 reads LQKENI. Trimming cost V 5 bases and J 0 bases; bases outside gene matches: 8. In DNA, the CDR3 is TGTGCCAGCTCAAGGGACAGGAGCCACTTGAACACTGAAGCTTTCTTT. This translates into CASSRDRSHLNTEAFF. Filled out from reference TRBV18 and TRBJ1-1, the complete variable domain reads NAGVMQNPRHLVRRRGQEARLRCSPMKGHSHVYWYRQLPEEGLKFMVYLQKENIIDESGMPKERFSAEFPKEGPSILRIQQVVRGDSAAYFCASSRDRSHLNTEAFFGQGTRLTVV.

This clonotype was detected a few times. The chain joins TRBV28 to TRBJ2-1; possible D gene TRBD2, 5 bases. Germline CDR1 reads MDHEN; CDR2 reads SYDVKM. The V gene lost 5 bases and the J gene lost 2 bases, with 10 bases spanning the gap. The CDR3 contains 14 residues. CDR3 DNA sequence: TGTGCCAGCAGTCTTGCCGGGGCCTACAATGAGCAGTTCTTC. It translates to CASSLAGAYNEQFF.

This clonotype showed up many times. This chain joins TRBV6-1 and TRBJ1-5; possibly TRBD1 for D (6 bases). The V gene lost 7 bases and the J gene lost 4 bases, with 14 bases spanning the gap. The CDR3 contains 14 residues. The germline gives CDR1 MNHNS, CDR2 SASEGT. The DNA for the CDR3 is TGTGCCAGCAACAAGGTGGGGGCTAATCAGCCCCAGCATTTT. This gives the protein CASNKVGANQPQHF.

This clonotype has a handful of counts. The chain combines TRBV6-6 with TRBJ1-2; TRBD1 aligns across 8 bases. Germline CDR1 reads MNHNY; CDR2 reads SVGAGI (reference sequence). V lost 1 base, J lost 6 bases, and 4 bases stayed unmatched. The CDR3 is made up of 14 amino acids. The CDR3 is CASSYYAGGDGYTF. The CDR3 DNA sequence: TGTGCCAGCAGTTACTACGCAGGGGGCGATGGCTACACCTTC.

This clonotype was observed at least ten times. The rearrangement links TRBV6-2 or TRBV6-3 to TRBJ1-2; D perhaps matches TRBD1 (6 bases). The length of the CDR3 is 13 residues. V lost 5 bases, J lost 5 bases, and 12 bases lay in between. Germline V lookup: CDR1 MNHEY, CDR2 SVGEGT. Here the CDR3 DNA reads TGTGCCAGCAGTCGGCGGACAGATTATGGCTACACCTTC. It specifies CASSRRTDYGYTF.

In this sample, this clonotype turned up many times. V is TRBV29-1 and J is TRBJ1-1; possible D gene TRBD1, 6 bases. The CDR3 is 12 residues long. CDR1 is SQVTM and CDR2 is ANQGSEA in the germline V gene. V was trimmed by 5 bases and J by 5 bases, leaving 12 bases between them. The CDR3 sequence is CSVNRDPTEAFF. CDR3 sequence (DNA): TGCAGCGTTAACAGGGATCCGACTGAAGCTTTCTTT.

The V call is TRBV19, the J call TRBJ1-2; possible D gene TRBD1, 5 bases. V lost 5 bases to trimming and J lost 2 bases, with 9 bases between them. The V gene's germline CDR1 is LNHDA and CDR2 SQIVND (reference sequence). The CDR3 consists of 13 residues. CDR3 protein: CASSSDSNYGYTF. The CDR3 DNA reads as TGTGCCAGTAGTTCAGACAGCAACTATGGCTACACCTTC.

The chain combines TRBV7-2 with TRBJ2-2; D unclear. The CDR3 has 15 residues. Germline lookup yields CDR1 SGHTA and CDR2 FQGNSA. V gave up 3 bases and J gave up 4 bases, with 12 bases separating them. The CDR3 bases are TGTGCCAGCAGCTTCTCCCCGGTCAGCACCGGGGAGCTGTTTTTT. Its protein product is CASSFSPVSTGELFF.

This clonotype was detected only a few times. The V gene is TRBV19, the J gene TRBJ2-2; D unresolved. The CDR3 loop spans 12 amino acids. CDR1 and CDR2 from the germline V gene are LNHDA and SQIVND (reference sequence). The ends were cut back, 5 bases at V and 8 bases at J, with 9 bases in the middle. The CDR3 sequence is CASSPTLGELFF. The DNA for the CDR3 is TGTGCCAGTAGTCCAACCCTAGGGGAGCTGTTTTTT.

The V call is TRBV7-2, the J call TRBJ2-7; the match to TRBD1 covers 7 bases. Germline V gene lookup returns CDR1 SGHTA and CDR2 FQGNSA. With 4 bases clipped from V and 3 bases from J, the junction kept 6 bases outside the gene matches. The CDR3 runs 14 residues. CDR3 nucleotide sequence: TGTGCCAGCAGCTCAAACCGGGACAGCTACGAGCAGTACTTC. It specifies CASSSNRDSYEQYF.

This chain joins TRBV19 and TRBJ2-5; D is possibly TRBD2 (6 bases). CDR1 and CDR2 (germline): LNHDA, SQIVND (reference sequence). The germline V and J ends were trimmed by 7 bases and 1 base, with 16 bases remaining between them. This CDR3 spans 15 amino acids. DNA of the CDR3: TGTGCCAGTAAGCGCGGCGGGACGGGCCAAGAGACCCAGTACTTC. Translating gives CASKRGGTGQETQYF. Drawing the rest from reference TRBV19 and TRBJ2-5, the complete variable domain is DGGITQSPKYLFRKEGQNVTLSCEQNLNHDAMYWYRQDPGQGLRLIYYSQIVNDFQKGDIAEGYSVSREKKESFPLTVTSAQKNPTAFYLCASKRGGTGQETQYFGPGTRLLVL.

This clonotype occurred a few times. The rearrangement uses TRBV18 and TRBJ2-1, with 14 bases fitting TRBD2. V shed 4 bases and J 2 bases; nucleotides not matched to a gene: 7. The CDR3 contains 18 residues. Germline lookup yields CDR1 KGHSH and CDR2 LQKENI. CDR3 in amino acids: CASSRGTSGSLAYNEQFF. The CDR3, as DNA: TGTGCCAGCTCACGCGGGACTAGCGGGAGCTTGGCCTACAATGAGCAGTTCTTC.

In this sample, this clonotype turned up a few times. The chain is built from TRBV27 and TRBJ1-4; D unresolved. Germline CDR1 is MNHEY and CDR2 is SMNVEV (reference sequence). V was pared by 1 base and J by 0 bases, with 6 bases between. This CDR3 spans 15 amino acids. The CDR3 loop reads CASSLYPATNEKLFF. Here the CDR3 DNA reads TGTGCCAGCAGTTTATACCCAGCAACTAATGAAAAACTGTTTTTT.

The chain joins TRBV19 to TRBJ2-1; 10 bases are a match to TRBD2. There are 14 residues in the CDR3. Germline lookup yields CDR1 LNHDA and CDR2 SQIVND (reference sequence). Trimming at V came to 7 bases and at J to 10 bases, leaving 10 bases not matched to a gene. The DNA for the CDR3 is TGTGCCAGTAACTTGGGTTGGACTAGCGGAGAGCAGTTCTTC. Translated, it gives CASNLGWTSGEQFF.

There are a few counts of this clonotype. V usage is TRBV3-1 and J usage is TRBJ1-6; D uncertain. Germline V gene data show CDR1 as LGHDT and CDR2 as YNNKEL (reference sequence). The CDR3 contains 14 residues. The germline V and J ends were trimmed by 0 bases and 10 bases, with 10 bases remaining between them. The DNA of the CDR3 is TGTGCCAGCAGCCAAGATTACCGGTTGTCACCCCTCCACTTT. Translation: CASSQDYRLSPLHF.

This clonotype came up many times. This chain connects TRBV5-1 to TRBJ2-2, with a tentative D call TRBD1 (6 bases). In germline, CDR1 is SGHRS, CDR2 YFSETQ. The CDR3 spans 17 residues. V lost 6 bases to trimming and J lost 10 bases, with 28 bases between them. This CDR3 is CASMESGPRGSKEELFF. In nucleotides, the CDR3 is TGCGCCAGCATGGAGTCCGGACCAAGGGGGTCTAAGGAGGAGCTGTTTTTT. The full variable domain, in which reference TRBV5-1 and TRBJ2-2 provide the parts outside the CDR3, is KAGVTQTPRYLIKTRGQQVTLSCSPISGHRSVSWYQQTPGQGLQFLFEYFSETQRNKGNFPGRFSGRQFSNSRSEMNVSTLELGDSALYLCASMESGPRGSKEELFFGEGSRLTVL.